This T cell receptor (beta chain) was captured in a study of cytomegalovirus exposure and HLA in healthy donors (dated by TCRdb to between 2016 and 2019). Concerning the study at large: According to an earlier analysis of several hundred of the donors, some 170 million T cells yielded 90 million to 130 million unique TCR beta sequences and more than 250 Gb of sequence data. The study combined high-throughput TCR immunosequencing, statistical association of individual TCRs with disease status, and machine learning to predict cytomegalovirus infection status. In an earlier analysis of several hundred of the donors, high-throughput TCR beta sequencing was used to judge whether each TCR beta V gene segment behaved as functional or pseudogenic. The study profiled the T cell repertoires of 550 to 700 subjects by immunosequencing and related them to cytomegalovirus serostatus. Typing coverage differed by locus: A, B, C, DRB1 and DQB1 were typed in roughly 629-630 donors, DQA1 in about 510, DPA1 in roughly 590, and DPB1 in around 440. Four to six DR-DQ haplotypes were handled as single units for association and clustering because linkage in the cohort was strong. The aim of the study was to test whether cataloging public T cell receptors could identify signatures of past pathogen exposure. Rather than drawing on any new phenotypic data, the later analysis identified candidate immune exposures from TCR beta sequences and the way those sequences occurred across donors. Among almost 400 genotyped donors of the cohort, an average of approximately 240,000 unique TCR beta nucleotide sequences were sequenced per donor, around 18% of them non-productive. Roughly 300 gigabases of sequencing data and approximately 91 million unique TCR sequences made up an early release that covered about 640 HLA-typed donors. In addition to the first cohort of 500 to 850 subjects, a separate validation cohort of 130 or so different subjects was used. Among the roughly 400 genotyped donors, around 81% belonged to the genetic ancestry cluster associated with self-reported Caucasian donors. HLA typing covered class I and class II loci at four-digit resolution. Donor age, sex, ethnicity and CMV serostatus were compiled alongside the repertoire data. A later genetic analysis used genome-wide SNP genotypes for about 60% of the roughly 670 donors, treating that subset as a discovery cohort. In a later analysis, previously published TCR beta repertoires from 670 or so donors were re-analyzed and high-resolution HLA genotyping was added so that TCR occurrence patterns could be studied. All discovery cohort repertoires had been generated using a single sequencing platform. General findings and caveats noted by the study authors: A further reported finding was that TCR beta sequences accurately predicted the HLA-A and HLA-B alleles for most subjects in the first cohort. A cluster of highly shared sequence variants was judged likely to represent a technical artifact of the sequencing pipeline. This cohort had only TCR beta chains sequenced, and the lack of alpha or paired-chain data limited which features could be detected. A later genetic analysis associated a missense DCLRE1C variant with V-gene and J-gene trimming of TCR beta chains, and an independent cohort replicated the association. A later analysis found that most CMV-associated TCR beta chains appeared HLA-restricted, with HLA associations seemingly driven largely by CMV exposure. According to a later genetic analysis, donors in an Asian-associated ancestry cluster had fewer N-insertions in productive TCRs than the approximately 700-donor mean. Immune exposure information for the cohort was limited to CMV serostatus. Because the 87-base-pair reads could not distinguish some IMGT-functional V segments, including TRBV6-2 and TRBV6-3, those segments were excluded. Most TCR sequences were observed very rarely across donors, whereas some public TCRs were present in many individuals. The study gave a list of over 150 TCR beta chains associated with cytomegalovirus. In a later analysis, the rate of TCR association differed among HLA loci, with DRB1 alleles having the most associated TCRs and HLA-C alleles having the fewest. In vitro tests confirmed that a few of the cytomegalovirus-associated TCR beta chains recognize cytomegalovirus antigens. The presence/absence analyses assumed that sequencing depth was roughly uniform across donors, and that assumption may not be true. According to the authors, the approach could potentially be generalized to other disease states and immunological phenotypes. Over 15 rarely observed V segments, including chromosome 9 orphons, were excluded from the earlier analysis of approximately 500 of the donors because counts were too low. In a later analysis, HLA-associated TCR beta chains showed more clonal expansion and lower generation probabilities than non-associated chains that were equally common. When HLA alleles, especially DR and DQ, strongly co-occurred, attributing TCR associations to individual alleles was difficult. Because HLA typing was missing for some donors at each locus, association tests included only the typed subset. In a later analysis, several top co-occurrence clusters were reported to appear linked to parvovirus B19, influenza, CMV and Epstein-Barr virus. Specific HLA alleles were associated with about 17,000 TCR beta sequences at a false discovery rate of 0.05 in a later analysis. An earlier analysis of several hundred of the donors showed that most TCR beta V segments appeared in productive rearrangements either about 87% or about 30% of the time, which broadly matched IMGT annotations. The classifier was reported to diagnose cytomegalovirus status with high specificity and sensitivity in both the original cohort and the validation cohort. Linkage disequilibrium might explain the correlated functional status among segregating V segments, but an unknown experimental factor could not be excluded.

Receptor libraries were prepared by the immunoSEQ multiplex PCR assay. For the multiplex PCR, a mixture combining 60 forward primers for TCR Vbeta segments and 13 reverse primers for TCR Jbeta segments was used. Amplification of the CDR3 region of rearranged TCR beta genes was performed with a multiplex PCR assay on genomic DNA. The amplified TCR beta libraries were sequenced on the Illumina HiSeq System as 87-base-pair reads. Processing in the source paper ran as follows. Across the 500 to 700 repertoires, a later analysis counted some 80 million unique TCR beta chains, about 10 million of which were shared by at least two donors. To remove PCR and sequencing errors, raw reads were error-corrected and collapsed into unique sequences using a nearest-neighbor algorithm that merged closely related sequences. Alignment of CDR3 sequences to IMGT reference sequences was used to assign V, D and J gene segments. Each retained sequence needed at least a six-nucleotide match to both a V gene segment and a J gene segment. Rearrangements were called productive when the CDR3 lacked stop codons and stayed in frame with V and J; all others were non-productive. Following IMGT convention, CDR3 was defined as the stretch from the second conserved V-encoded cysteine to the conserved J-encoded phenylalanine. The earlier analysis of some 540 of the donors excluded any sequence lacking an unambiguous match to a single V gene segment. An earlier analysis of some 500 of the donors classified V segments as functional when productive rearrangements were above 56.7% and as segregating when the standard deviation between donors was above 5%. A statistical classification framework was built for diagnosing cytomegalovirus status from the catalog of TCR beta chain sequences. In a later analysis, V and J genes were assigned by comparing TCR nucleotide sequences against IMGT/GENE-DB human TR gene sequences. The TCRdist pipeline was used in a later analysis to assign CDR3 sequences and most-parsimonious VDJ recombination scenarios. In a later analysis, every TCR beta chain was defined by the combination of its CDR3 amino acid sequence and its V-gene family, and reads without a unique V-gene family were dropped. As a way to deal with suspected cross-contamination and a sequencing artifact, a later analysis dropped roughly 620 nucleotide sequences that were highly shared and had low generation probability. A later analysis calculated a clonal expansion index for each public chain from normalized within-repertoire ranks of inferred template counts. Generation probabilities in a later analysis came from a VDJ recombination model fitted to out-of-frame rearrangements, and those results were checked against IGoR. In a later analysis, TCR-TCR, TCR-HLA and TCR-CMV co-occurrence was scored with hypergeometric tests, and a repertoire-size bias correction was applied to TCR pairs. A later analysis estimated false discovery rates by permuting HLA or CMV assignments 20 times. In a later analysis, co-occurring TCRs were grouped using DBSCAN, and TCRdist sequence similarity was added for clustering within HLA-allele-positive subsets. Repertoires with fewer than 30,000 or more than 120,000 public chains were left out of co-occurrence clustering, as were roughly five repertoires with anomalous nucleotide sharing. TCRdb provides this immuneACCESS table in a form limited to in-frame rearrangements. Some clones are lacking; in checked studies, under half of them reflect an unresolved V gene, and why the rest are absent is not known. From that table come the V and J calls and clone size; the DNA was used to work out D and trimming. The sample table records about 110,000 clones; about 70% of these occur just once. The biggest ten clones account for more than 2% of the sample.

A word on this clone: The target of this receptor is not known. Nothing much larger sits one base from this clone, and base qualities are not available.

For CDR1 and CDR2, the germline V gene lists SGHTA and FQGNSA. The CDR3 starts with the cysteine, ends with the phenylalanine, and has 15 residues. Here the CDR3 DNA is all that survives: 45 bases in frame from base 1. The germline V end is reduced by 1 base and the J end by 8 bases; junction bases left unmatched: 7. The cohort was made up of around 720 healthy bone marrow donors. At the time of sampling, every cohort member was nominally healthy, though immune exposures that went unrecorded were likely present. The donor tested CMV seropositive, placing the donor among the 310 or so seropositive members of the cohort. A peripheral blood sample was provided by each donor, and peripheral blood mononuclear cells were used for TCR beta sequencing. Genomic DNA was extracted from the blood cell samples with the Qiagen DNeasy Blood Extraction Kit.

This sequence was found in a man in his fifties in good health and CMV-seropositive. The chain was built from TRBV7-2 and TRBJ1-4; the central 7 bases match TRBD1. The material sequenced was PBMCs. The DNA sequence follows: TGTGCCAGCAGCTTAGTTGGGCAGGGGGTAGAAAAACTGTTTTTT. It encodes CASSLVGQGVEKLFF.